Below, one T cell receptor beta chain is given with its context. In the original analysis: For nucleated cells, counts were estimated from reference gene primer amplification. The data were produced by immunoSEQ multiplex PCR, yet TCRdb's version contains in-frame clones alone and is incomplete. That table supplies the V and J calls and clone size; D and trimming were determined from the DNA. This table has about 220,000 clones, 82% appearing once. All enrollees were roughly 18 to 95 years old and from around 25 US areas. What the recovered Cohort 3 donors had was two negative PCRs, clearance, or symptom resolution. The source of the sample is a study of blood T cell repertoires in COVID-19. Study background: The cDNA or gDNA used as material had been derived from T cells, B-cell-depleted T cells, or PBMCs.

CDR1 SGHRS and CDR2 YFSETQ come from the germline V gene. The CDR3 runs to 15 residues. Trimming removed 3 bases from V and 3 bases from J, with 15 bases in between. The chain uses TRBV5-1 and TRBJ1-2; TRBD1 might be the D (5 bases). This clonotype was sampled from a woman aged 55 to 70 who had recovered from COVID-19. The sample taken for sequencing was PBMCs or T cells enriched from blood (not recorded which). The CDR3 sequence: CASSSQTGGHYGYTF. In DNA form, the CDR3 reads TGCGCCAGCAGCTCTCAGACGGGGGGACACTATGGCTACACCTTC.